The T cell receptor beta chain under discussion was sequenced for a study of blood T cell repertoires in COVID-19. Study context: Samples taken during acute and convalescent COVID-19 were collected in the United States, Italy and Spain.

Clones were sequenced by immunoSEQ multiplex PCR, and TCRdb holds only the in-frame ones, with some missing. The data hold 250,000 to 300,000 clones, with about 91% observed a single time. The CDR3 loop spans 15 amino acids. The V end lost 2 bases, the J end lost 4 bases, and 14 bases lay between the germline ends. Germline loops: CDR1 KGHSH, CDR2 LQKENI. What was sequenced was PBMCs or T cells enriched from blood (not recorded which). The chain has TRBV18 and TRBJ1-2, with D possibly being TRBD1 (6 bases). This clonotype was sampled from a human donor in a cohort exposed to, infected with or recovered from COVID-19 (not recorded which). The donor label of this sample is uncertain. CDR3 sequence reads: CASSPGAGDIYGYTF. DNA of the CDR3: TGTGCCAGCTCACCAGGCGCAGGGGATATCTATGGCTACACCTTC. Using reference TRBV18 and TRBJ1-2 for the parts outside the CDR3, the full variable domain is NAGVMQNPRHLVRRRGQEARLRCSPMKGHSHVYWYRQLPEEGLKFMVYLQKENIIDESGMPKERFSAEFPKEGPSILRIQQVVRGDSAAYFCASSPGAGDIYGYTFGSGTRLTVV.